This TCR beta chain stems from a study of T cell responses to AZD1222 COVID-19 vaccine. The protocol was immunoSEQ multiplex PCR, while the TCRdb copy is restricted to in-frame clones and leaves out a portion. The sample has about 94,000 clones, 85% to 90% seen once. Germline V gene sequence: CDR1 LNHDA, CDR2 SQIVND (reference sequence). CDR3 length: 12 residues. The V and J ends lost 10 bases and 3 bases respectively, with 12 bases between them. Study conclusions and caveats: Targets within unmutated variant regions were reportedly found for nearly half of spike-specific TCRs. The breadth and depth of Spike-specific TCRs increased once two AZD1222 doses had been given. It should be noted that donors were predominantly white British and more often female, and clonal diversity was possibly underestimated. Repertoires were obtained solely post-peak T cell response.

For this clone: Its antigen is unknown.

This receptor was taken from an adult who received the AZD1222 COVID-19 vaccine. The chain joins TRBV19 to TRBJ1-1; D ambiguous. The sequencing used peripheral blood, collected 28 days after the second AZD1222 dose. The CDR3 here is CATADGDTEAFF. The CDR3 bases are TGTGCCACCGCGGACGGTGACACTGAAGCTTTCTTT.